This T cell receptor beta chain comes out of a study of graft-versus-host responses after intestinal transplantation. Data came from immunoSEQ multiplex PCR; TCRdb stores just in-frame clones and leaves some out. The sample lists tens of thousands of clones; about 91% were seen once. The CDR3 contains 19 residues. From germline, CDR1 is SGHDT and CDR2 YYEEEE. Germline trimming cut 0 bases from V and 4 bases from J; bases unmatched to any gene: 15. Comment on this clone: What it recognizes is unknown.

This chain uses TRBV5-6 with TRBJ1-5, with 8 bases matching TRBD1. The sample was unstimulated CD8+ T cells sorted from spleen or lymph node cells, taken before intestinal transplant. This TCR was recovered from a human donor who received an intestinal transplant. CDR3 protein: CASSLGGLSRTGKNQPQHF. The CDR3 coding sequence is TGTGCCAGCAGCTTGGGTGGGCTATCTCGGACAGGGAAGAATCAGCCCCAGCATTTT.